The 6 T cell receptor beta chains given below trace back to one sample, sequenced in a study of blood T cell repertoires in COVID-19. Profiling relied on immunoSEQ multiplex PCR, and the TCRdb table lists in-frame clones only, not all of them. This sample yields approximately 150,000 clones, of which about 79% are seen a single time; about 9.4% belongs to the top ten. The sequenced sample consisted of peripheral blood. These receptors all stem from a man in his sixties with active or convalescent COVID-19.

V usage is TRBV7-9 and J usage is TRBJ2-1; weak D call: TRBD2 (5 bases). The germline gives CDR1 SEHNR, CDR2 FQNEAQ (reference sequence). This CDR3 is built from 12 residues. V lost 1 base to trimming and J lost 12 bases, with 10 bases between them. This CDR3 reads CASSLGPEGQFF. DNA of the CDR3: TGTGCCAGCAGCTTAGGTCCTGAGGGGCAGTTCTTC.

The CDR3 sequence is CASSYVSSVARELFF. The CDR3, as DNA: TGTGCCAGCAGTTACGTATCCAGCGTGGCCCGGGAGCTGTTTTTT. V usage is TRBV6-5 and J usage is TRBJ2-2; D not certain. This CDR3 spans 15 amino acids. Germline V lookup: CDR1 MNHEY, CDR2 SVGAGI. V was cut by 2 bases and J by 9 bases, with 16 bases left in between.

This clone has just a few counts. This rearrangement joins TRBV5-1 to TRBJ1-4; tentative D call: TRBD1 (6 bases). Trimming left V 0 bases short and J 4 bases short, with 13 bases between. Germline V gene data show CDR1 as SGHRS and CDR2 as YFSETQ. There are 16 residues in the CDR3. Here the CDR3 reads CASSLVGGQLNEKLFF. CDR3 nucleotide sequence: TGCGCCAGCAGCTTGGTAGGAGGACAGCTTAATGAAAAACTGTTTTTT.

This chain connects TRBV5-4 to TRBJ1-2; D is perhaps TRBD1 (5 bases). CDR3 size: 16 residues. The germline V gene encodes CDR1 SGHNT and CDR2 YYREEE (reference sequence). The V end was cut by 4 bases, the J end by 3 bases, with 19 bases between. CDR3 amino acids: CASSHAGGASYYGYTF. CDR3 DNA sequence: TGTGCCAGCAGCCATGCCGGGGGAGCTTCGTACTATGGCTACACCTTC.

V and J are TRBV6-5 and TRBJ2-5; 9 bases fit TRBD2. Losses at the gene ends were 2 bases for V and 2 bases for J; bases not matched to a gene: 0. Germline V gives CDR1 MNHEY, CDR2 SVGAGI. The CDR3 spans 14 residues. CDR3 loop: CASSYSGRQETQYF. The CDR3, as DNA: TGTGCCAGCAGTTACAGCGGGAGGCAAGAGACCCAGTACTTC.

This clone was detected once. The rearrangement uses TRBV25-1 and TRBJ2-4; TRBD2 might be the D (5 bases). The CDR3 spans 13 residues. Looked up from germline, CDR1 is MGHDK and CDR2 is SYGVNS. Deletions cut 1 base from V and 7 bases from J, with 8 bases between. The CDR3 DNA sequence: TGTGCCAGCAGTGAATCTGGACTCAACATTCAGTACTTC. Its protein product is CASSESGLNIQYF.